The rows below give T cell receptor beta chains drawn from one sample of a study of identical twins. TCRdb passed the 5' RACE reads through MiXCR, listing each CDR3 protein once. The sample has hundreds of thousands of distinct CDR3 sequences, around 8.3% seen once; the top ten hold roughly 0.9%. This same sample was also part of a study on yellow fever vaccine responses in identical twins.

The material sequenced was PBMCs. These receptors all stem from a woman aged 18-29 years in good health. CDR3s include the opening cysteine and the closing phenylalanine or tryptophan. D genes are given only for firm matches. A clone size is listed for some rows: how often the clone was seen (once, few, many), or a class if it is expanded.

V gene	J gene	clone size	D gene	CDR3 DNA	CDR3 protein
TRBV3-1	TRBJ1-3	few	TRBD1	TGTGCCAGCAGCCAAAGACAGGGGCCCGGAAACACCATATATTTT	CASSQRQGPGNTIYF
TRBV20-1	TRBJ1-4	few	-	TGCAGTGCTAGAGAGGCGCGGGACAATGAAAAACTGTTTTTT	CSAREARDNEKLFF
TRBV14	TRBJ2-5	few	-	TGTGCCAGCAGCCGGGGGATCCAAGAGACCCAGTACTTC	CASSRGIQETQYF
TRBV5-8	TRBJ2-1	few	-	TGTGCCAGCAGCTTGGAAGCCTTCTACAATGAGCAGTTCTTC	CASSLEAFYNEQFF
TRBV6-6	TRBJ1-1	-	-	TGTGCCAGCAGGATTCGGACGGATGAAGCTTTCTTT	CASRIRTDEAFF
TRBV6-5	TRBJ2-1	-	-	TGTGCCAGCAGTTACGAGATGAGGCCTTACAATGAGCAGTTCTTC	CASSYEMRPYNEQFF
TRBV14	TRBJ2-7	-	-	TGTGTCAGCAGCCAAGATTGGGGGGCCCACGAGCAGTACTTC	CVSSQDWGAHEQYF
TRBV12-3/TRBV12-4	TRBJ1-5	many	TRBD1	TGTGCCAGCAGTGGGACAGGGGATAGCAATCAGCCCCAGCATTTT	CASSGTGDSNQPQHF
TRBV4-1	TRBJ2-5	-	TRBD2	TGCGCCAGCAGCCTCCTAGCGGGAGTGGAAGAGACCCAGTACTTC	CASSLLAGVEETQYF
TRBV24-1	TRBJ2-1	-	-	TGTGCCACCAGTGATGAAGGACTTTTGGAGTTCTTC	CATSDEGLLEFF
TRBV20-1	TRBJ1-2	-	-	TGCAGTGCTAGCGCCCCTGACGGCCTGGGGTATGGCTACACCTTC	CSASAPDGLGYGYTF
TRBV5-1	TRBJ1-1	many	-	TGCGCCAGCAGCTTGGTCTCAGCCATGAACACTGAAGCTTTCTTT	CASSLVSAMNTEAFF
TRBV24-1	TRBJ2-1	-	TRBD2	TGTGCCACCAGTGATTTTGCGAGCGGGGGGCTCAATGAGCAGTTCTTC	CATSDFASGGLNEQFF